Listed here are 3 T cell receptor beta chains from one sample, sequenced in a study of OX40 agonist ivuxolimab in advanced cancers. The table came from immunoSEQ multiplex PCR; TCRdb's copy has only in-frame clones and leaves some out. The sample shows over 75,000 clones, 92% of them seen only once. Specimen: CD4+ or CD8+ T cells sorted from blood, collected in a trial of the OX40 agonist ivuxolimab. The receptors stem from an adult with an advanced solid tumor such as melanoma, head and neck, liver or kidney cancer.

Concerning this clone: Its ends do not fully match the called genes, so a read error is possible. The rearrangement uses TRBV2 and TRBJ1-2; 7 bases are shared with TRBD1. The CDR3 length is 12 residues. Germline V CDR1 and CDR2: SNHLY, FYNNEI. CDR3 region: CASSLSTGRWIF. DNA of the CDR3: TGTGCCAGCAGTCTATCGACAGGGCGGTGGATCTTC.

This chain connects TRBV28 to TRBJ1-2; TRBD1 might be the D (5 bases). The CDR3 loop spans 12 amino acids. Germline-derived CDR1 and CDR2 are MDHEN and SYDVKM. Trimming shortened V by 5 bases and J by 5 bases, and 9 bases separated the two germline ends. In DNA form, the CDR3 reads TGTGCCAGCAGTCAGGGATTTTATGGCTACACCTTC. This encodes CASSQGFYGYTF.

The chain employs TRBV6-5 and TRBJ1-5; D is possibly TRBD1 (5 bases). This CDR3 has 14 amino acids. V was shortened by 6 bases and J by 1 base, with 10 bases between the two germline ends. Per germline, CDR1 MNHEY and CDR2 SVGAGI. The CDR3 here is CASRLTVSNQPQHF. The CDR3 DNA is TGTGCCAGCAGGTTGACAGTAAGCAATCAGCCCCAGCATTTT.